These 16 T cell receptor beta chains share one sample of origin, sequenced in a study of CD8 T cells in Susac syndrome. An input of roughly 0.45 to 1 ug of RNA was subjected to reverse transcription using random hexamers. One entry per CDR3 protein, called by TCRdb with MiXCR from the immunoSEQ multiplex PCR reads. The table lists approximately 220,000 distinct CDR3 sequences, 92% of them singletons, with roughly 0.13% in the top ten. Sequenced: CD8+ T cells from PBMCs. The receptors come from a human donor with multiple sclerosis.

Written as DNA, the CDR3 is TGTGCCAGCAGTTTATCGAAGGCAGGACGGTCCCCCCAGCATTTT. It translates to CASSLSKAGRSPQHF. The V and J genes are TRBV27 and TRBJ1-5; D is ambiguous. The CDR3 covers 15 residues. Germline V gene lookup returns CDR1 MNHEY and CDR2 SMNVEV (reference sequence). Trimming pared 0 bases from V and 10 bases from J, leaving 16 bases between.

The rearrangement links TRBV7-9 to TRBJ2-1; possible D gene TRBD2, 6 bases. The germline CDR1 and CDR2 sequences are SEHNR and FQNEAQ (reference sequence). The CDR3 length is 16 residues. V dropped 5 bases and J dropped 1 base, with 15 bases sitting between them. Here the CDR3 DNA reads TGTGCCAGCAGCCCCCCCGCGCGGGATTCCTACAATGAGCAGTTCTTC. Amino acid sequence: CASSPPARDSYNEQFF. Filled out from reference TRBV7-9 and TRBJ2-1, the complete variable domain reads DTGVSQNPRHKITKRGQNVTFRCDPISEHNRLYWYRQTLGQGPEFLTYFQNEAQLEKSRLLSDRFSAERPKGSFSTLEIQRTEQGDSAMYLCASSPPARDSYNEQFFGPGTRLTVL.

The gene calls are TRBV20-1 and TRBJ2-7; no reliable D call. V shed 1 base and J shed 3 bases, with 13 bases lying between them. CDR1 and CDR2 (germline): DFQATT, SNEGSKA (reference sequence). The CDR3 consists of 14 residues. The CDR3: CSARAQEVYYEQYF. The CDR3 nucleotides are TGCAGTGCTAGAGCACAAGAGGTTTACTACGAGCAGTACTTC.

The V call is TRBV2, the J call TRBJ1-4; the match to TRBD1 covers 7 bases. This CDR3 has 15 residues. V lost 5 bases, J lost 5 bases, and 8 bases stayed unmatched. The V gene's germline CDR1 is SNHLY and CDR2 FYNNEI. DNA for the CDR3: TGTGCCAGCAGTAACGAGACAGGGAGGAATGAAAAACTGTTTTTT. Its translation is CASSNETGRNEKLFF.

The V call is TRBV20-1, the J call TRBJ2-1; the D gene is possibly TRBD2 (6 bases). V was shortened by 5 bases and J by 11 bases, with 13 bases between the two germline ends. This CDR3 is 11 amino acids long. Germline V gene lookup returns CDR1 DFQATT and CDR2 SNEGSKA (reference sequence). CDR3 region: CSADGLSKQFF. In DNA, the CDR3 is TGCAGTGCTGACGGACTATCAAAGCAGTTCTTC.

CDR3 sequence (DNA): TGTGCCACCAGCCACCATGACAGGGACGGTGAAGCTTTCTTT. Translating gives CATSHHDRDGEAFF. The gene calls are TRBV15 and TRBJ1-1; 7 bases agree with TRBD1. The CDR3 has 14 residues. The germline CDR1 and CDR2 sequences are LNHNV and YYDKDF (reference sequence). With V trimmed by 5 bases and J by 7 bases, 10 bases remained unmatched.

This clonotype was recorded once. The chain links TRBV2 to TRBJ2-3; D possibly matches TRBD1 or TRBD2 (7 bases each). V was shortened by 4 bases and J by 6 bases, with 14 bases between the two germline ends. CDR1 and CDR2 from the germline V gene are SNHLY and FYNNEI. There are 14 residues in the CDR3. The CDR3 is CASSVPRGGDTQYF. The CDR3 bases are TGTGCCAGCAGTGTACCCAGGGGGGGGGATACGCAGTATTTT.

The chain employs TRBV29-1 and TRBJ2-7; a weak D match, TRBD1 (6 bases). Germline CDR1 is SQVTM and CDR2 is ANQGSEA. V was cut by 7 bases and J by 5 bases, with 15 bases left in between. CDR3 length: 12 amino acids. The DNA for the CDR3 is TGCAGCGCAATGACAGGTGCCCACGAGCAGTACTTC. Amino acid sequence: CSAMTGAHEQYF.

The CDR3 nucleotides read TGTGCCAGCAGACAGCTAGGGTTGGATGAGCAGTTCTTC. Its translation is CASRQLGLDEQFF. The chain links TRBV2 to TRBJ2-1, with unresolved D. Deletions cut 6 bases from V and 8 bases from J, with 14 bases between. This CDR3 spans 13 amino acids. Germline CDR1 SNHLY, CDR2 FYNNEI.

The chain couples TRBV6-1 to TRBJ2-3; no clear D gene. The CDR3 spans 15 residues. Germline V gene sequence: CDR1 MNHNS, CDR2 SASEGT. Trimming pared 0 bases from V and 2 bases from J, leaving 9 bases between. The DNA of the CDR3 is TGTGCCAGCAGTGAAGCCGCAGGATACACAGATACGCAGTATTTT. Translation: CASSEAAGYTDTQYF.

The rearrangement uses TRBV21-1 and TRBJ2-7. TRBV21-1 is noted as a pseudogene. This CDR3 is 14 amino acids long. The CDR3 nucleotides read TGTGCCAGCAGCAAAGAGGAAGGTGTCGACGAGCAGTACTTC. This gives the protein CASSKEEGVDEQYF.

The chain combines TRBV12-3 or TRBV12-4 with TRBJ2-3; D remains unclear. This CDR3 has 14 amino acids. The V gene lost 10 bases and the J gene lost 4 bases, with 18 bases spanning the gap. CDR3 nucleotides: TGTGCCACCTTCGCCCCCAGTTCCCCAGATACGCAGTATTTT. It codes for CATFAPSSPDTQYF.

CDR3 loop: CASSPSGRGTDTQYF. In DNA form, the CDR3 reads TGTGCCAGCAGCCCTAGCGGGAGAGGCACAGATACGCAGTATTTT. The rearrangement joins TRBV3-1 to TRBJ2-3, with 10 bases identical to TRBD2. With 4 bases clipped from V and 1 base from J, the junction kept 2 bases outside the gene matches. This CDR3 has 15 residues. The germline gives CDR1 LGHDT, CDR2 YNNKEL (reference sequence).

The CDR3, as DNA: TGTGCCAGCACCGCAACGGCGGGGCTGGAGCAGTACTTC. Its translation: CASTATAGLEQYF. V is TRBV11-2 and J is TRBJ2-7; the D gene is possibly TRBD2 (6 bases). Germline values: CDR1 SGHAT, CDR2 FQNNGV. V was pared by 7 bases and J by 7 bases, with 17 bases between. The CDR3 runs 13 residues. The whole variable domain, filled in from reference TRBV11-2 and TRBJ2-7, reads EAGVAQSPRYKIIEKRQSVAFWCNPISGHATLYWYQQILGQGPKLLIQFQNNGVVDDSQLPKDRFSAERLKGVDSTLKIQPAKLEDSAVYLCASTATAGLEQYFGPGTRLTVT.

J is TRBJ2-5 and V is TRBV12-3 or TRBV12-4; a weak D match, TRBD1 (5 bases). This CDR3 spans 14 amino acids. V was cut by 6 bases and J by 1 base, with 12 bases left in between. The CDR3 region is CASSFTDTQETQYF. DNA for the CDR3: TGTGCCAGCAGCTTCACGGACACCCAAGAGACCCAGTACTTC.

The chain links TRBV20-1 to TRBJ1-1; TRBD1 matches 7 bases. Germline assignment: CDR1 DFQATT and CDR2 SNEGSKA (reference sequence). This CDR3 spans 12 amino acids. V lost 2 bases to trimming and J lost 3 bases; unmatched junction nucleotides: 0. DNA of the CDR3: TGCAGTGCTAGACAGGGGGACACTGAAGCTTTCTTT. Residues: CSARQGDTEAFF.